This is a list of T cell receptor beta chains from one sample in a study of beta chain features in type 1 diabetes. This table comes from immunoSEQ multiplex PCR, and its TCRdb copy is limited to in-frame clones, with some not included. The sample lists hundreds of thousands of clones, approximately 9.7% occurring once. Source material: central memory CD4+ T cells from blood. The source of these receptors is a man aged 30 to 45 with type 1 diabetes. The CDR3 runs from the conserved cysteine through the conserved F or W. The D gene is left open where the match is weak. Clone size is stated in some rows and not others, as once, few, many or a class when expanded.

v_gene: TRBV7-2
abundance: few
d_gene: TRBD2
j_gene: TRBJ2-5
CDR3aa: CASSPTGGKETQYF
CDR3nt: TGTGCCAGCAGCCCTACCGGGGGGAAAGAGACCCAGTACTTC

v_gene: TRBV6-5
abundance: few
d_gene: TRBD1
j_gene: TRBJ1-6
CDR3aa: CASSYSGQANSPLHF
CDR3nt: TGTGCCAGCAGTTACTCTGGACAGGCTAATTCACCCCTCCACTTT

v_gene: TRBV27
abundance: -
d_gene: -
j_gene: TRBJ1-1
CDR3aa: CASISTGRGTEAFF
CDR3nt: TGTGCCAGCATCAGCACAGGGCGGGGCACTGAAGCTTTCTTT

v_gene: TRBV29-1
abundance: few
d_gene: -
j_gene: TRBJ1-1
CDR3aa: CSVGDRAEAFF
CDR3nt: TGCAGCGTGGGAGACAGAGCTGAAGCTTTCTTT

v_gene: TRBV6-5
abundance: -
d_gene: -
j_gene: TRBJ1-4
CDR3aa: CASSYDRNEKLFF
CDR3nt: TGTGCCAGCAGTTATGACAGGAATGAAAAACTGTTTTTT

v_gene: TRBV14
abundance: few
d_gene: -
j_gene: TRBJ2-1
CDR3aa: CASSQVGGSSYNEQFF
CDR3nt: TGTGCCAGCAGCCAAGTTGGGGGTAGCTCCTACAATGAGCAGTTCTTC

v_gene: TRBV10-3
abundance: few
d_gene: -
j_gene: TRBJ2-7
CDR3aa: CAISEGTGEDEQYF
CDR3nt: TGTGCCATCAGTGAAGGCACCGGCGAGGACGAGCAGTACTTC

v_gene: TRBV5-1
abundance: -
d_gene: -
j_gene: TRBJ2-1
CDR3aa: CASSLATANNEQFF
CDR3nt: TGCGCCAGCAGCTTGGCCACAGCCAACAATGAGCAGTTCTTC

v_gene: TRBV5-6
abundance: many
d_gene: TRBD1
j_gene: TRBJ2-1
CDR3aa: CASSLPPGTGKDEQFF
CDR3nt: TGTGCCAGCAGCTTGCCCCCCGGGACAGGGAAGGATGAGCAGTTCTTC

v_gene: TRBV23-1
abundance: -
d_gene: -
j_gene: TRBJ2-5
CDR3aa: CASSQSPPERGQQETQYF
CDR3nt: TGCGCCAGCAGTCAATCACCCCCCGAGAGGGGCCAGCAAGAGACCCAGTACTTC

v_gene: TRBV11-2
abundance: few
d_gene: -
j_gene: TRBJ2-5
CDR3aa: CASSLRAHQETQYF
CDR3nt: TGTGCCAGCAGCTTGCGGGCCCACCAAGAGACCCAGTACTTC

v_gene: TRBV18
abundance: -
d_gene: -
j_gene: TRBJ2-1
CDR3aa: CASSPPQPGEQFF
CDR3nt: TGTGCCAGCTCACCGCCGCAGCCCGGTGAGCAGTTCTTC

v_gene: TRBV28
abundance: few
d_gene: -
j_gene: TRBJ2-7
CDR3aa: CASSLDLSSYEQYF
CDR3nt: TGTGCCAGCAGTTTAGATCTGAGCTCCTACGAGCAGTACTTC

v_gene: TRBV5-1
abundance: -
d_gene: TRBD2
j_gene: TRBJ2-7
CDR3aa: CASSSRTSVNHEQYF
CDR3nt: TGCGCCAGCAGCTCTAGGACTAGCGTTAACCACGAGCAGTACTTC